The clone carrying this TCR beta chain was counted once. RNA, at roughly 0.5 to 1 ug, was reverse transcribed with random hexamers. TCRdb analysed the immunoSEQ multiplex PCR reads with MiXCR anew, one entry per CDR3 protein. The table shows about 400,000 distinct CDR3 sequences, with around 85% occurring only once. This sample was included in a study of CD8 T cells in Susac syndrome. CDR1 is SGHRS, CDR2 YFSETQ, per germline. V dropped 1 base and J dropped 1 base, with 26 bases sitting between them. This CDR3 region has 20 residues. The receptor was isolated from a human donor with multiple sclerosis. This sequence joins TRBV5-1 and TRBJ1-2; D is undetermined. The sample was CD8+ T cells from PBMCs. The CDR3: CASSLTLNSGSVNLNYGYTF. The CDR3 DNA follows: TGCGCCAGCAGCTTGACACTTAATTCCGGTTCCGTAAACCTTAACTATGGCTACACCTTC.